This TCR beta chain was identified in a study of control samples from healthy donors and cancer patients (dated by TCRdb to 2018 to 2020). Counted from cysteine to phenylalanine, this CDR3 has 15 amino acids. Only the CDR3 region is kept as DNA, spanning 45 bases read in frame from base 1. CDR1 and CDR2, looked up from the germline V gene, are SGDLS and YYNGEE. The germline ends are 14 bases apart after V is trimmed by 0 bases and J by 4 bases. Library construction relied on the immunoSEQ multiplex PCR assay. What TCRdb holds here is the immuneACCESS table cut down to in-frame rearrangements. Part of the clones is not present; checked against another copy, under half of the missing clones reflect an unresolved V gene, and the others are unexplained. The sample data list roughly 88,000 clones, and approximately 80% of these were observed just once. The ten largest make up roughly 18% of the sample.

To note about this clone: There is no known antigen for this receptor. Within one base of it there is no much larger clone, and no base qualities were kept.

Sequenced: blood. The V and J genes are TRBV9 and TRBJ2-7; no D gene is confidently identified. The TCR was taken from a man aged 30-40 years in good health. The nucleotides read TGTGCCAGCAGCGTAGCTGTAGGGCACGGATACGAGCAGTACTTC. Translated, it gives CASSVAVGHGYEQYF.